A single sample is the source of the 32 T cell receptor beta chains below, sequenced in a study of shared clonotypes between healthy human individuals. Selected positively for CCR7 and CD45RO-negative, naive CD8 cells excluded terminally differentiated effector memory CD45RA+ cells. Only in-frame clones appear in the TCRdb table, and some are missing; sequencing was by immunoSEQ multiplex PCR. The table records about 2 million clones, just under 95% of them present only once. Specimen: naive CD8+ T cells sorted from blood. The receptors shown here come from a man aged 18 to 29 in good health.

A remark on this clone: The sample carries other DNA sequences with the same CDR3. The chain carries TRBV6-1 and TRBJ1-1; D not certain. Germline V gives CDR1 MNHNS, CDR2 SASEGT. The CDR3 length is 13 residues. Trimming left V 3 bases short and J 0 bases short, with 5 bases between. The CDR3 DNA reads as TGTGCCAGCAGTGATGGGATGAACACTGAAGCTTTCTTT. Its protein is CASSDGMNTEAFF.

For this clone: Other DNA sequences within the sample encode an identical CDR3. V usage is TRBV6-1 and J usage is TRBJ2-7; 11 bases match TRBD2. The germline V gene has CDR1 MNHNS and CDR2 SASEGT. J was trimmed by 1 base and V by 0 bases; bases with no gene match: 2. The CDR3 loop spans 16 amino acids. CDR3 region: CASSEAVAGGSYEQYF. The CDR3 DNA reads TGTGCCAGCAGTGAAGCGGTAGCGGGGGGGTCCTACGAGCAGTACTTC.

This clone has only one observation. The V gene is TRBV5-6, the J gene TRBJ2-7; 9 bases fit TRBD2. Germline-derived CDR1 and CDR2 are SGHDT and YYEEEE. This CDR3 region has 15 residues. V lost 0 bases to trimming and J lost 3 bases; unmatched junction nucleotides: 4. CDR3 region: CASSLGLAGNYEQYF. In DNA form, the CDR3 reads TGTGCCAGCAGCTTGGGGCTAGCGGGGAACTACGAGCAGTACTTC.

The sample holds one count of this clone. The chain carries TRBV5-6 and TRBJ1-1; no reliable D call. This CDR3 region has 13 residues. Germline CDR1 SGHDT, CDR2 YYEEEE. Trimming removed 0 bases from V and 4 bases from J, with 7 bases in between. For the CDR3, the DNA is TGTGCCAGCAGCTTGGGGGTCACCACTGAAGCTTTCTTT. Its protein is CASSLGVTTEAFF. The full variable domain, in which reference TRBV5-6 and TRBJ1-1 provide the parts outside the CDR3, is DAGVTQSPTHLIKTRGQQVTLRCSPKSGHDTVSWYQQALGQGPQFIFQYYEEEERQRGNFPDRFSGHQFPNYSSELNVNALLLGDSALYLCASSLGVTTEAFFGQGTRLTVV.

This rearrangement joins TRBV5-5 to TRBJ2-7, with 8 bases identical to TRBD2. This CDR3 spans 16 amino acids. The germline V gene has CDR1 SGHKS and CDR2 YYEKEE (reference sequence). V shed 0 bases and J 1 base; nucleotides not matched to a gene: 6. CDR3 sequence reads: CASSLAETSESYEQYF. The CDR3 DNA follows: TGTGCCAGCAGCTTGGCCGAGACTAGCGAGTCCTACGAGCAGTACTTC.

This chain uses TRBV5-4 with TRBJ2-2; TRBD2 matches 9 bases. The junction had 8 bases not matched to a gene; V was cut back by 4 bases and J by 4 bases. The CDR3 runs to 16 residues. CDR1 is SGHNT and CDR2 is YYREEE in the germline V gene (reference sequence). This CDR3 reads CASSGIAGGPTGELFF. DNA for the CDR3: TGTGCCAGCAGCGGAATCGCGGGGGGGCCCACCGGGGAGCTGTTTTTT.

This clone was observed a single time. Other DNA sequences in this sample translate to the same CDR3. The genes are TRBV7-9 and TRBJ2-5; no clear D gene. V lost 3 bases and J 1 base, leaving 6 bases between the germline ends. The CDR3 is 13 residues long. Germline V CDR1 and CDR2: SEHNR, FQNEAQ (reference sequence). Here the CDR3 reads CASSLALQETQYF. CDR3 coding DNA: TGTGCCAGCAGCTTGGCTCTCCAAGAGACCCAGTACTTC.

The V and J genes are TRBV5-4 and TRBJ1-1; 9 nucleotides align to TRBD1. The CDR3 loop spans 14 amino acids. CDR1 SGHNT and CDR2 YYREEE come from the germline V gene (reference sequence). V lost 0 bases and J lost 3; bases outside the gene matches: 0. The CDR3 region is CASSLGTGDTEAFF. The DNA of the CDR3 is TGTGCCAGCAGCTTGGGGACAGGGGACACTGAAGCTTTCTTT.

V and J are TRBV7-9 and TRBJ2-2; D uncertain. V was clipped by 4 bases and J by 9 bases, with 9 bases between them. This CDR3 has 12 residues. CDR1 is SEHNR, CDR2 FQNEAQ, per germline (reference sequence). In nucleotides, the CDR3 is TGTGCCAGCAGCTCCGAATCCCGGGAGCTGTTTTTT. This sequence encodes CASSSESRELFF.

V is TRBV4-1 and J is TRBJ1-1; D possibly corresponds to TRBD1 (5 bases). The CDR3 loop spans 15 amino acids. CDR1 is MGHRA and CDR2 is YSYEKL in the germline V gene. The V and J ends lost 0 bases and 4 bases respectively, with 12 bases between them. CDR3 DNA sequence: TGCGCCAGCAGCCAAGATCTGGGGGGGGGCACTGAAGCTTTCTTT. It translates to CASSQDLGGGTEAFF.

This clone showed up just once. The chain has TRBV28 and TRBJ2-3, with 7 bases aligning to TRBD1. V was clipped by 5 bases and J by 1 base; unmatched bases: 9. In germline, CDR1 is MDHEN, CDR2 SYDVKM. The CDR3 has 16 residues. The CDR3 reads CASSTYRGVGTDTQYF. The CDR3 coding sequence is TGTGCCAGCAGTACCTACAGGGGCGTCGGCACAGATACGCAGTATTTT. Variable domain in full (rest from reference TRBV28 and TRBJ2-3): DVKVTQSSRYLVKRTGEKVFLECVQDMDHENMFWYRQDPGLGLRLIYFSYDVKMKEKGDIPEGYSVSREKKERFSLILESASTNQTSMYLCASSTYRGVGTDTQYFGPGTRLTVL.

The J gene is TRBJ1-4, the V gene TRBV18; 9 bases align to TRBD1. CDR3 size: 15 residues. V lost 3 bases to trimming and J lost 3 bases; unmatched junction nucleotides: 2. Germline V gives CDR1 KGHSH, CDR2 LQKENI. The CDR3 protein is CASSPDRGANEKLFF. The CDR3 DNA sequence: TGTGCCAGCTCACCGGACAGGGGAGCTAATGAAAAACTGTTTTTT.

The chain employs TRBV10-3 and TRBJ2-3; 7 bases line up with TRBD2. The CDR3 is made up of 14 amino acids. Germline CDR1 ENHRY, CDR2 SYGVKD. The V gene end was trimmed by 8 bases and the J gene end by 0 bases; junction bases not matched to a gene: 5. This CDR3 reads CAIREAGSTDTQYF. In DNA, the CDR3 is TGTGCCATCCGGGAGGCAGGGAGCACAGATACGCAGTATTTT.

The chain's CDR3 is CASSLHQGSSGANVLTF. In DNA, the CDR3 is TGTGCCAGCAGCCTACACCAGGGGTCGTCTGGGGCCAACGTCCTGACTTTC. The rearrangement joins TRBV7-6 to TRBJ2-6, with a possible D match to TRBD1 (6 bases). The CDR3 runs 17 residues. Germline lookup yields CDR1 SGHVS and CDR2 FNYEAQ. V lost 5 bases and J lost 1, with 15 bases in between. Complete variable domain (other parts from reference TRBV7-6 and TRBJ2-6): GAGVSQSPRYKVTKRGQDVALRCDPISGHVSLYWYRQALGQGPEFLTYFNYEAQQDKSGLPNDRFSAERPEGSISTLTIQRTEQRDSAMYRCASSLHQGSSGANVLTFGAGSRLTVL.

This clone showed up just once. The gene calls are TRBV4-1 and TRBJ2-7, with 8 bases lining up with TRBD2. The germline V gene has CDR1 MGHRA and CDR2 YSYEKL. This CDR3 is built from 16 residues. Trimming took 0 bases from V and 3 from J; bases not matched to a gene: 7. The CDR3: CASSQDPSGSFYEQYF. The CDR3 DNA reads TGCGCCAGCAGCCAAGATCCCAGCGGGAGTTTCTACGAGCAGTACTTC.

The rearrangement joins TRBV6-5 to TRBJ2-7; 8 nucleotides line up with TRBD1. Germline V CDR1 and CDR2: MNHEY, SVGAGI. V lost 0 bases, J lost 3 bases, and 7 bases stayed unmatched. The length of the CDR3 is 16 residues. The chain's CDR3 is CASSYSSGQVGYEQYF. Written as DNA, the CDR3 is TGTGCCAGCAGTTACTCTTCGGGACAGGTGGGCTACGAGCAGTACTTC.

The chain joins TRBV7-9 to TRBJ2-3, with TRBD2 matching 10 bases. Germline V gives CDR1 SEHNR, CDR2 FQNEAQ (reference sequence). The ends lost 5 bases at V and 4 bases at J; junction bases unmatched: 18. The CDR3 is 19 residues long. CDR3 nucleotides: TGTGCCAGCAGCCCCCACGCCAGCGGGAGGGCCACTCAGCCAGATACGCAGTATTTT. Translating gives CASSPHASGRATQPDTQYF.

The gene calls are TRBV7-3 and TRBJ2-3; D might be TRBD1 or TRBD2, each matching 5 bases. This CDR3 has 13 amino acids. CDR1 is SGHTA, CDR2 FQGTGA, per germline. Trimming removed 1 base from V and 9 bases from J, with 11 bases in between. CDR3 region: CASSLMGDGTQYF. As DNA, the CDR3 is TGTGCCAGCAGCTTAATGGGGGACGGGACGCAGTATTTT.

On this clone itself: The sample has other DNA sequences that encode this CDR3 too. This chain links TRBV10-3 with TRBJ2-1, with D hard to call. Trimming removed 3 bases from V and 3 bases from J, with 6 bases in between. This CDR3 comprises 13 residues. Germline assignment: CDR1 ENHRY and CDR2 SYGVKD. CDR3 nucleotide sequence: TGTGCCATCAGTGACAGGAGCTACAATGAGCAGTTCTTC. Its translation is CAISDRSYNEQFF.

The chain couples TRBV28 to TRBJ2-1, with 8 bases aligning to TRBD2. V lost 5 bases and J lost 3; bases outside the gene matches: 9. The germline CDR1 and CDR2 sequences are MDHEN and SYDVKM. This CDR3 spans 16 amino acids. The CDR3 sequence is CASSLLGAGGYNEQFF. CDR3 nucleotides: TGTGCCAGCAGTCTCCTAGGGGCGGGGGGCTACAATGAGCAGTTCTTC.

The V gene is TRBV4-3, the J gene TRBJ2-1, with D perhaps TRBD2 (6 bases). Trimming took off 1 base at V and 3 bases at J, with 19 bases between the two ends. Germline V gives CDR1 LGHNA, CDR2 YSLEER. CDR3 length: 18 residues. The CDR3 spells CASSQVVGEASIYNEQFF. The CDR3, as DNA: TGCGCCAGCAGCCAAGTTGTGGGGGAGGCCTCCATCTACAATGAGCAGTTCTTC.

The chain links TRBV7-3 to TRBJ2-3; D is unresolved. Looked up from germline, CDR1 is SGHTA and CDR2 is FQGTGA. Trimming shortened V by 1 base and J by 3 bases, and 14 bases separated the two germline ends. CDR3 length: 16 amino acids. As DNA, the CDR3 is TGTGCCAGCAGCTTAATTGGCCTAGTCTCAACAGATACGCAGTATTTT. It encodes CASSLIGLVSTDTQYF.

The chain recombines TRBV27 with TRBJ2-1, with D unclear. Trimming shortened V by 2 bases and J by 8 bases, and 10 bases separated the two germline ends. In germline, CDR1 is MNHEY, CDR2 SMNVEV (reference sequence). The CDR3 is made up of 13 amino acids. CDR3 DNA: TGTGCCAGCAGTTTAACTGGTTACTATGAGCAGTTCTTC. This encodes CASSLTGYYEQFF.

The chain couples TRBV9 to TRBJ2-1, with a possible D match to TRBD1 (6 bases). Germline assignment: CDR1 SGDLS and CDR2 YYNGEE. This CDR3 contains 13 residues. Trimming removed 7 bases from V and 6 bases from J, with 14 bases in between. The CDR3: CASGRGQSNEQFF. The CDR3 nucleotides are TGTGCCAGCGGGCGAGGACAGTCCAATGAGCAGTTCTTC.

The V call is TRBV5-5, the J call TRBJ2-7; 8 nucleotides line up with TRBD1. Germline V gene lookup returns CDR1 SGHKS and CDR2 YYEKEE (reference sequence). The J segment lost 5 bases and the V segment lost 2 bases, leaving 6 bases of the junction unmatched. This CDR3 is 14 amino acids long. CDR3 nucleotides: TGTGCCAGCAGCTTTAACTCAGGGGGCGACGAGCAGTACTTC. This gives the protein CASSFNSGGDEQYF.

Worth noting for this clone: Other DNA sequences of this sample code for an identical CDR3. V and J are TRBV4-1 and TRBJ2-3; the D is unclear. The CDR3 runs to 14 residues. The germline CDR1 and CDR2 sequences are MGHRA and YSYEKL. The V end was cut by 1 base, the J end by 1 base, with 6 bases between. The CDR3 region is CASSQVVGTDTQYF. Here the CDR3 DNA reads TGCGCCAGCAGCCAAGTCGTGGGCACAGATACGCAGTATTTT.

A single count supports this clone. V gene TRBV19 combines with J gene TRBJ2-7; 9 bases are a match to TRBD2. The CDR3 has 13 residues. Germline V lookup: CDR1 LNHDA, CDR2 SQIVND (reference sequence). V was clipped by 7 bases and J by 0 bases; unmatched bases: 1. The CDR3 loop reads CASTTSGSYEQYF. CDR3 coding DNA: TGTGCCAGTACGACTAGCGGCTCCTACGAGCAGTACTTC.

The chain links TRBV27 to TRBJ1-1; D is possibly TRBD1 (6 bases). The germline gives CDR1 MNHEY, CDR2 SMNVEV (reference sequence). The CDR3 loop spans 14 amino acids. V was shortened by 6 bases and J by 4 bases, with 15 bases between the two germline ends. The CDR3 bases are TGTGCCAGCAGCCCCAGTCAGGGGAGCACTGAAGCTTTCTTT. This gives the protein CASSPSQGSTEAFF.

This chain connects TRBV7-9 to TRBJ2-2, with D possibly matching TRBD1 (6 bases). Germline lookup yields CDR1 SEHNR and CDR2 FQNEAQ (reference sequence). V lost 5 bases to trimming and J lost 2 bases, with 12 bases between them. This CDR3 region has 15 residues. The CDR3 nucleotides are TGTGCCAGCAGCCCCCGACAGGACAACACCGGGGAGCTGTTTTTT. Amino acid sequence: CASSPRQDNTGELFF.

V gene TRBV7-9 combines with J gene TRBJ2-1; D may correspond to TRBD1 or TRBD2 (5 bases each). The germline V gene has CDR1 SEHNR and CDR2 FQNEAQ (reference sequence). The CDR3 has 14 residues. The ends were cut back, 4 bases at V and 4 bases at J, with 11 bases in the middle. In DNA, the CDR3 is TGTGCCAGCAGCTCTGGGACGACGTACAATGAGCAGTTCTTC. Its translation is CASSSGTTYNEQFF. Full variable domain (remainder filled in from reference TRBV7-9 and TRBJ2-1): DTGVSQNPRHKITKRGQNVTFRCDPISEHNRLYWYRQTLGQGPEFLTYFQNEAQLEKSRLLSDRFSAERPKGSFSTLEIQRTEQGDSAMYLCASSSGTTYNEQFFGPGTRLTVL.

V gene TRBV4-1 combines with J gene TRBJ2-2, with 10 bases lining up with TRBD2. Germline values: CDR1 MGHRA, CDR2 YSYEKL. The CDR3 has 18 residues. V lost 1 base, J lost 3 bases, and 8 bases stayed unmatched. The CDR3 loop is CASSQAPGLAGDTGELFF. Here the CDR3 DNA reads TGCGCCAGCAGCCAAGCGCCAGGGCTAGCGGGGGACACCGGGGAGCTGTTTTTT.

The chain is built from TRBV7-8 and TRBJ1-1, with D unresolved. The CDR3 has 15 amino acids. The V end was cut by 1 base, the J end by 2 bases, with 11 bases between. Germline loops: CDR1 SGHVS, CDR2 FQNEAQ. CDR3 sequence: CASSLGAVANTEAFF. The DNA for the CDR3 is TGTGCCAGCAGCTTAGGGGCGGTTGCCAACACTGAAGCTTTCTTT.